These T cell receptor beta chains were read from a single sample in a study of blood T cell repertoires in COVID-19. TCRdb keeps only in-frame clones here, not all; method: immunoSEQ multiplex PCR. The sample records about 87,000 clones, approximately 82% being singletons. What was sequenced was peripheral blood. These receptors were obtained from a woman in her 70s with acute or convalescent COVID-19. CDR3s include the opening cysteine and the closing phenylalanine or tryptophan. D genes are given only for firm matches. Clone size, where shown, is once, few, many, or a class for clones that have expanded.

j_gene: TRBJ1-5
d_gene: -
v_gene: TRBV19
abundance: -
CDR3nt: TGTGCCAGTAGTTTTGAGGGGGGGCGTCATCAGCCCCAGCATTTT
CDR3aa: CASSFEGGRHQPQHF

j_gene: TRBJ1-3
d_gene: -
v_gene: TRBV29-1
abundance: -
CDR3nt: TGCAGCGTTGTCGGCGCCGTGGGTCCAGGGCTCTCTGGAAACACCATATATTTT
CDR3aa: CSVVGAVGPGLSGNTIYF

j_gene: TRBJ1-2
d_gene: -
v_gene: TRBV14
abundance: -
CDR3nt: TGTGCCAGCAGCCAAGTTGATGCGGGCTATGGCTACACCTTC
CDR3aa: CASSQVDAGYGYTF

j_gene: TRBJ2-7
d_gene: TRBD1
v_gene: TRBV11-2
abundance: once
CDR3nt: TGTGCCAGCAGCTACAGGGGTAACGAGCAGTACTTC
CDR3aa: CASSYRGNEQYF

j_gene: TRBJ2-7
d_gene: -
v_gene: TRBV3-1/TRBV3-2
abundance: -
CDR3nt: TGTGCCAGCAGCCAACAGGGCGACGAGCAGTACTTC
CDR3aa: CASSQQGDEQYF

j_gene: TRBJ1-2
d_gene: -
v_gene: TRBV6-5
abundance: -
CDR3nt: TGTGCCAGCAGTTACGGGCACGTTGCGGGCTACACCTTC
CDR3aa: CASSYGHVAGYTF

j_gene: TRBJ1-5
d_gene: TRBD1
v_gene: TRBV19
abundance: -
CDR3nt: TGTGCCAGTAGTATTACCGGGACAGGGAATAGCAATCAGCCCCAGCATTTT
CDR3aa: CASSITGTGNSNQPQHF

j_gene: TRBJ1-2
d_gene: -
v_gene: TRBV7-9
abundance: -
CDR3nt: TGTGCCAGCAGCTTGGCGGTGTTCGGTGGCTACACCTTC
CDR3aa: CASSLAVFGGYTF

j_gene: TRBJ1-5
d_gene: -
v_gene: TRBV20-1
abundance: -
CDR3nt: TGCAGTGCTAGTTCCCCTGGCCAGCCCCAGCATTTT
CDR3aa: CSASSPGQPQHF

j_gene: TRBJ2-1
d_gene: TRBD2
v_gene: TRBV10-2
abundance: -
CDR3nt: TGCGCCAGCGCCGGGGGGGGATTATACAATGAGCAGTTCTTC
CDR3aa: CASAGGGLYNEQFF

j_gene: TRBJ2-6
d_gene: -
v_gene: TRBV5-1
abundance: -
CDR3nt: TGCGCCAGCAGCGCTAATCCCGGGGCCAACGTCCTGACTTTC
CDR3aa: CASSANPGANVLTF

j_gene: TRBJ2-3
d_gene: TRBD1
v_gene: TRBV5-1
abundance: -
CDR3nt: TGCGCCAGCAGCCCCGGGACAGGGGGCTTAGTGGATACGCAGTATTTT
CDR3aa: CASSPGTGGLVDTQYF

j_gene: TRBJ2-6
d_gene: -
v_gene: TRBV20-1
abundance: -
CDR3nt: TGCAGTGCTAGTCCAGGCTCTGGGGCCAACGTCCTGACTTTC
CDR3aa: CSASPGSGANVLTF

j_gene: TRBJ1-2
d_gene: -
v_gene: TRBV7-8
abundance: -
CDR3nt: TGTGCCAGCAGCTTAGCGATAGCTAACTATGGCTACACCTTC
CDR3aa: CASSLAIANYGYTF

j_gene: TRBJ2-2
d_gene: TRBD1
v_gene: TRBV9
abundance: -
CDR3nt: TGTGCCAGCAGCGCGACCGGGACAGGGGTTACCGGGGAGCTGTTTTTT
CDR3aa: CASSATGTGVTGELFF

j_gene: TRBJ2-5
d_gene: -
v_gene: TRBV11-3
abundance: -
CDR3nt: TGTGCCAGCAGCAGTCGACTTGAAGAGACCCAGTACTTC
CDR3aa: CASSSRLEETQYF

j_gene: TRBJ2-1
d_gene: TRBD1
v_gene: TRBV18
abundance: -
CDR3nt: TGTGCCAGCTCAGAGGGACAGAACAATGAGCAGTTCTTC
CDR3aa: CASSEGQNNEQFF

j_gene: TRBJ2-4
d_gene: -
v_gene: TRBV27
abundance: -
CDR3nt: TGTGCCAGCAGGGATTCGGGTACGACAGCCAAAAACATTCAGTACTTC
CDR3aa: CASRDSGTTAKNIQYF

j_gene: TRBJ2-1
d_gene: TRBD1
v_gene: TRBV5-1
abundance: once
CDR3nt: TGCGCCAGCAGCTCCCCGGGGACAGGGTACAATGAGCAGTTCTTC
CDR3aa: CASSSPGTGYNEQFF

j_gene: TRBJ1-2
d_gene: -
v_gene: TRBV18
abundance: -
CDR3nt: TGTGCCAGCTCACCGGGACTGGGCGCCTATGGCTACACCTTC
CDR3aa: CASSPGLGAYGYTF

j_gene: TRBJ2-3
d_gene: TRBD2
v_gene: TRBV7-3
abundance: -
CDR3nt: TGTGCCAGCAGCTTAGGCCTAGCGGTGGATACGCAGTATTTT
CDR3aa: CASSLGLAVDTQYF

j_gene: TRBJ2-1
d_gene: TRBD1
v_gene: TRBV2
abundance: few
CDR3nt: TGTGCCAGCGACGGACAGGGTTTGGGTGAGCAGTTCTTC
CDR3aa: CASDGQGLGEQFF